This TCR beta chain came from a study of blood T cells in healthy people across ages. About the research overall: Template switching captured about one barcoded beta molecule per two T cells. General study points: It was the long-lived donors that had more naive CD4+ cells and higher diversity than aged donors. Nothing was known about donor CMV status, and this possibly confounded expanded clonotype changes.

The second PCR ran about 6 to 11 cycles with a sample-barcoded 5' primer and J-beta primers. TCRdb re-called the 5' RACE reads with MiXCR, one entry per CDR3 protein. The sample carries 700,000 to 950,000 distinct CDR3 sequences, approximately 39% recorded once. The trim removed 2 bases at V and 2 bases at J, leaving 6 bases unmatched. Germline V CDR1 and CDR2: MDHEN, SYDVKM. This CDR3 has 16 residues. This clonotype was seen a handful of times. As yet, its antigen is unknown. This chain uses TRBV28 with TRBJ2-1; TRBD1 agrees at 7 bases. The sequence was collected from a woman aged 60-75 years in good health. Source material: blood. DNA for the CDR3: TGTGCCAGCAGTTTAGACCGGCAGGGGGCCTACAATGAGCAGTTCTTC. Translated, it gives CASSLDRQGAYNEQFF.